These 19 T cell receptor beta chains came from one sample sequenced in a study of T-cell reconstitution after alpha-beta-depleted transplantation in children. Unique molecular identifiers were used in preparing the TCRbeta library. TCRdb passed the PCR reads through MiXCR, listing each CDR3 protein once. The sample carries fewer than 250,000 distinct CDR3 sequences, more than 15% recorded once. This material consisted of PBMCs, mostly from graft donor cells, taken 360 days after TCRalphabeta/CD19-depleted stem cell transplant. Receptors originate from a male patient aged 2-9 years who had a stem cell transplant for acute lymphoblastic leukemia, so the T cells may come from the graft donor.

A remark on this clonotype: Here the CDR3 omits its conserved ending phenylalanine or tryptophan, so a read error is the likely source. The rearrangement joins TRBV20-1 to TRBJ1-2; TRBD1 aligns across 7 bases. CDR3 length equals 14 residues. V gave up 3 bases and J gave up 1 base; unmatched junction bases: 5. Germline CDR1 and CDR2: DFQATT and SNEGSKA (reference sequence). CDR3 in DNA: TGCAGTGCTAGTGCAGGGGGAGGTAACTATGGCTACACCTGC. Encoded protein: CSASAGGGNYGYTC.

The rearrangement joins TRBV20-1 to TRBJ2-3; no definite D call. The V and J ends lost 3 bases and 5 bases respectively, with 9 bases between them. Germline lookup yields CDR1 DFQATT and CDR2 SNEGSKA (reference sequence). CDR3 length: 12 amino acids. DNA for the CDR3: TGCAGTGCTAGGACTGATATAGATACGCAGTATTTT. Translating it yields CSARTDIDTQYF.

This clonotype was recorded a few times. The chain uses TRBV7-2 and TRBJ1-3, with D hard to call. This CDR3 region has 12 residues. Germline CDR1 reads SGHTA; CDR2 reads FQGNSA. Between the trimmed V and J ends, which lost 3 bases and 4 bases, there was a span of 4 bases. The CDR3 region has the DNA TGTGCCAGCAGCTTCGACGGAAACACCATATATTTT. It is translated as CASSFDGNTIYF.

The gene calls are TRBV7-9 and TRBJ2-2, with 9 bases aligning to TRBD2. V gave up 5 bases and J gave up 2 bases; unmatched junction bases: 9. Germline assignment: CDR1 SEHNR and CDR2 FQNEAQ (reference sequence). This CDR3 contains 17 residues. CDR3 sequence (DNA): TGTGCCAGCAGCGAACCGGCGGGGGGGCCAAACACCGGGGAGCTGTTTTTT. Translating gives CASSEPAGGPNTGELFF.

This clonotype was picked up a small number of times. CDR3 DNA: TGTGCCAGCAGTTATGACAGTTCTAGCACAGATACGCAGTATTTT. Its translation: CASSYDSSSTDTQYF. This chain links TRBV5-6 with TRBJ2-3; the D gene is possibly TRBD1 (5 bases). Germline CDR1 is SGHDT and CDR2 is YYEEEE. Between the trimmed V and J ends, which lost 5 bases and 0 bases, there was a span of 13 bases. This CDR3 contains 15 residues.

The V call is TRBV6-2 or TRBV6-3, the J call TRBJ1-5; D gene unclear. Trimming took 0 bases from V and 5 from J, leaving 8 bases between them. The CDR3 spans 14 residues. Germline CDR1 is MNHEY and CDR2 is SVGEGT. CDR3 in DNA: TGTGCCAGCAGTTACTCAGACACGGATCAGCCCCAGCATTTT. Protein product: CASSYSDTDQPQHF.

This clonotype came up a few times. The chain combines TRBV27 with TRBJ2-7, with D perhaps matching TRBD2 (7 bases). Trimming shortened V by 7 bases and J by 2 bases, and 9 bases separated the two germline ends. The CDR3 length is 12 residues. Germline V gene sequence: CDR1 MNHEY, CDR2 SMNVEV (reference sequence). The CDR3 is CASKGGTYEQYF. As DNA, the CDR3 is TGTGCCAGCAAGGGGGGGACCTACGAGCAGTACTTC.

This clonotype showed up just a few times. The DNA of the CDR3 is TGTGCCAGCAGAGGTAGCGGGGACAAGACTCGACGCACAGATACGCAGTATTTT. This codes for CASRGSGDKTRRTDTQYF. This chain connects TRBV2 to TRBJ2-3, with 8 positions matching TRBD2. The CDR3 has 18 residues. In germline, CDR1 is SNHLY, CDR2 FYNNEI. Unmatched junction bases numbered 15, after V lost 6 bases and J lost 1 base. The full variable domain, with the rest looked up from reference TRBV2 and TRBJ2-3, is EPEVTQTPSHQVTQMGQEVILRCVPISNHLYFYWYRQILGQKVEFLVSFYNNEISEKSEIFDDQFSVERPDGSNFTLKIRSTKLEDSAMYFCASRGSGDKTRRTDTQYFGPGTRLTVL.

This clonotype was recorded a few times. CDR3 sequence reads: CASSPFPLGPPSPEQFF. The CDR3 DNA follows: TGTGCCAGCAGCCCTTTTCCCCTCGGGCCACCATCCCCTGAGCAGTTCTTC. The genes are TRBV28 and TRBJ2-1; D unresolved. Germline lookup yields CDR1 MDHEN and CDR2 SYDVKM. The germline V and J ends were trimmed by 6 bases and 9 bases, with 27 bases remaining between them. The CDR3 extends over 17 amino acids.

The rearrangement uses TRBV28 and TRBJ2-4; D is possibly TRBD1 (5 bases). Trimming shortened V by 2 bases and J by 6 bases, and 14 bases separated the two germline ends. The CDR3 length is 15 residues. The germline V gene encodes CDR1 MDHEN and CDR2 SYDVKM. The CDR3 DNA sequence: TGTGCCAGCAGTTTAGTCAGGGTTAAGGGAAACATTCAGTACTTC. Translating gives CASSLVRVKGNIQYF.

This rearrangement joins TRBV7-6 to TRBJ1-5; 7 bases are shared with TRBD1. Germline V gives CDR1 SGHVS, CDR2 FNYEAQ. Unmatched junction bases numbered 4, after V lost 1 base and J lost 1 base. The CDR3 has 16 residues. CDR3 DNA: TGTGCCAGCAGCTTAGGGAGGGGGCAAAGCAATCAGCCCCAGCATTTT. It encodes CASSLGRGQSNQPQHF.

The chain links TRBV9 to TRBJ1-1, with 7 bases that match TRBD1. This CDR3 spans 14 amino acids. The ends lost 7 bases at V and 4 bases at J; junction bases unmatched: 10. Germline loops: CDR1 SGDLS, CDR2 YYNGEE. CDR3: CASGKGADSTEAFF. The CDR3 nucleotides are TGTGCCAGCGGAAAGGGGGCCGATAGCACTGAAGCTTTCTTT.

This clonotype was found a few times. V is TRBV5-1 and J is TRBJ1-1; no reliable D call. CDR1 and CDR2 from the germline V gene are SGHRS and YFSETQ. This CDR3 has 15 residues. V lost 0 bases and J 7 bases, leaving 16 bases between the germline ends. CDR3 amino acids: CASSLEVSPRDEAFF. In nucleotides, the CDR3 is TGCGCCAGCAGCTTGGAGGTCAGCCCCCGGGATGAAGCTTTCTTT. Full variable domain (remainder filled in from reference TRBV5-1 and TRBJ1-1): KAGVTQTPRYLIKTRGQQVTLSCSPISGHRSVSWYQQTPGQGLQFLFEYFSETQRNKGNFPGRFSGRQFSNSRSEMNVSTLELGDSALYLCASSLEVSPRDEAFFGQGTRLTVV.

The J gene is TRBJ2-2, the V gene TRBV10-1; D uncertain. The germline gives CDR1 WNHNN, CDR2 SYGVQD (reference sequence). The V end was cut by 0 bases, the J end by 4 bases, with 9 bases between. The length of the CDR3 is 15 residues. CDR3 protein: CASSESYGITGELFF. The CDR3, as DNA: TGCGCCAGCAGTGAGTCGTATGGGATCACCGGGGAGCTGTTTTTT.

V is TRBV28 and J is TRBJ1-1, with D possibly matching TRBD1 (6 bases). This CDR3 is built from 15 residues. Germline CDR1 MDHEN, CDR2 SYDVKM. Trimming cost V 2 bases and J 2 bases, with 12 bases left between them. DNA for the CDR3: TGTGCCAGCAGTTTACCCCCGACAGGAAACACTGAAGCTTTCTTT. Translation gives CASSLPPTGNTEAFF.

The chain has TRBV6-1 and TRBJ2-5; tentative D call: TRBD2 (7 bases). Germline CDR1 reads MNHNS; CDR2 reads SASEGT. V lost 7 bases and J 5 bases, leaving 23 bases between the germline ends. This CDR3 is 16 amino acids long. The chain's CDR3 is CASTYLLGRGGETQYF. In DNA, the CDR3 is TGTGCCAGCACCTACCTTCTTGGGAGGGGGGGGGAGACCCAGTACTTC.

The rearrangement uses TRBV28 and TRBJ2-7, with TRBD2 as a possible D gene (5 bases). Trimming shortened V by 2 bases and J by 3 bases, and 23 bases separated the two germline ends. The CDR3 runs to 18 residues. The germline CDR1 and CDR2 sequences are MDHEN and SYDVKM. The CDR3 bases are TGTGCCAGCAGTTTAAGAGAAGGCCCGGGAACCTTTGTCTACGAGCAGTACTTC. Its protein product is CASSLREGPGTFVYEQYF.

The CDR3 region is CASSAELTGVYGYTF. The CDR3 DNA reads TGTGCCAGCAGCGCAGAGCTGACAGGGGTCTATGGCTACACCTTC. The chain employs TRBV2 and TRBJ1-2, with 8 bases lining up with TRBD1. Germline CDR1 and CDR2: SNHLY and FYNNEI. This CDR3 is 15 amino acids long. With V trimmed by 6 bases and J by 4 bases, 10 bases remained unmatched.

This clonotype was found a few times. The genes are TRBV9 and TRBJ1-1; no definite D call. Between the trimmed V and J ends, which lost 0 bases and 8 bases, there was a span of 11 bases. CDR1 SGDLS and CDR2 YYNGEE come from the germline V gene. This CDR3 is 13 amino acids long. CDR3 amino acids: CASSVALGAEAFF. The CDR3 DNA follows: TGTGCCAGCAGCGTAGCTTTAGGAGCAGAAGCTTTCTTT.